The clone carrying this TCR beta chain was seen only once. This entry comes from a study of cytomegalovirus exposure and HLA in healthy donors. It was with 60 Vbeta and 13 Jbeta primers that the PCR ran. Clones were sequenced by immunoSEQ multiplex PCR, and TCRdb holds only the in-frame ones, with some missing. The sample has about 180,000 clones, roughly 85% seen once; the top ten hold 0.65% to 0.75%. CDR3 size: 15 residues. V shed 5 bases and J shed 5 bases, with 19 bases lying between them. The germline V gene has CDR1 SEHNR and CDR2 FQNEAQ (reference sequence). Source material: PBMCs. This chain joins TRBV7-9 and TRBJ2-7, with D possibly being TRBD2 (6 bases). The sequence was collected from a woman aged 40 to 50 in good health and CMV-seronegative. The CDR3 region has the DNA TGTGCCAGCAGCCCAGGACTACCTCCTCAAGACGAGCAGTACTTC. Translation: CASSPGLPPQDEQYF.